Given below is one T cell receptor (beta chain) in context. Its target is not known. Researchers amplified the TCR beta CDR3 regions from RNA transcripts. HTBI primers were the set used in a first-round RT-PCR of the TCR CDR3. TCRdb reprocessed the multiplex PCR reads with MiXCR, giving one entry per CDR3 protein. The sample has about 640,000 distinct CDR3 sequences; around 21% are singletons. These data belong to a study of T cells in Graves' hyperthyroidism and ophthalmopathy. Overall study results and limits: Ophthalmopathy was predicted by the model a median of approximately 6.6 months ahead of onset. Also found in blood were most expanded thyroid clonotypes above 0.001.

The CDR3 has 15 residues. CDR1 and CDR2 from the germline V gene are MGHRA and YSYEKL. V lost 1 base and J lost 5, with 14 bases in between. The receptor was derived from a man aged 25-40 years with Graves' ophthalmopathy. The chain has TRBV4-1 and TRBJ1-2, with a possible D match to TRBD1 (6 bases). The sequencing input was blood. The CDR3 DNA follows: TGCGCCAGCAGCCAAGGGTTCCAGGACAGATATGGCTACACCTTC. It translates to CASSQGFQDRYGYTF.